A selection of T cell receptor beta chains follows, all from one sample in a study of shared clonotypes between healthy human individuals. Produced via immunoSEQ multiplex PCR; TCRdb's table is partial and in-frame only. The top ten hold 24% of the sample, which has about 680,000 clones, 92% seen once. Material: naive CD8+ T cells sorted from blood. The receptors come from a man aged 30 to 39 in good health. Both conserved end residues are part of each CDR3. D genes are given only for firm matches. Clone size is not always given. Where it is, it says once, few, many or a class for expanded clones.

j_gene | v_gene | d_gene | abundance | CDR3nt | CDR3aa
TRBJ2-5 | TRBV15 | TRBD1 | . | TGTGCCACCAGCGGTGGATCTACGGGACAGGGAGAAAAGGGGGAGACCCAGTACTTC | CATSGGSTGQGEKGETQYF
TRBJ2-1 | TRBV6-1 | . | . | TGTGCCAGCAGTGCGTCGAGCCGGCATGAGCAGTTCTTC | CASSASSRHEQFF
TRBJ2-7 | TRBV30 | TRBD2 | . | TGTGCCTGGAGTGTAATGGGACTAGGTGCCTACGAGCAGTACTTC | CAWSVMGLGAYEQYF
TRBJ2-1 | TRBV28 | TRBD2 | . | TGTGCCAGCAGTTTACGGAGCGGGGGCGACTCCTACAATGAGCAGTTCTTC | CASSLRSGGDSYNEQFF
TRBJ1-1 | TRBV2 | . | once | TGTGCCAGCTGGGGTGTCACTGAAGCTTTCTTT | CASWGVTEAFF
TRBJ2-7 | TRBV9 | TRBD2 | . | TGTGCCAGCAGCGTTAAAGCGGGAGTTCAGCAAGAGCAGTACTTC | CASSVKAGVQQEQYF
TRBJ1-5 | TRBV7-2 | . | . | TGTGCCAGCAGCTTAGGACAGTTTCTTAGCAATCAGCCCCAGCATTTT | CASSLGQFLSNQPQHF
TRBJ2-7 | TRBV7-9 | . | . | TGTGCCAGCAGCCCCAGGCTGGCCAGGGGAGACTACGAGCAGTACTTC | CASSPRLARGDYEQYF
TRBJ2-7 | TRBV29-1 | . | . | TGCAGCGGGGGCAGGGTCCACGAGCAGTACTTC | CSGGRVHEQYF
TRBJ1-3 | TRBV25-1 | . | . | TGTGCCAGCATCGGACACCTGGTTTCTGGAAACACCATATATTTT | CASIGHLVSGNTIYF
TRBJ2-7 | TRBV13 | . | once | TGTGCCAGCAGCTTGGCAGTGAAGAACGAGCAGTACTTC | CASSLAVKNEQYF
TRBJ2-5 | TRBV7-6 | . | . | TGTGCCAGCAGCTCTGGGGTCCAAGAGACCCAGTACTTC | CASSSGVQETQYF
TRBJ1-2 | TRBV5-4 | . | once | TGTGCCAGCAGCTTGGGAACAGGTTCTAACTATGGCTACACCTTC | CASSLGTGSNYGYTF
TRBJ2-5 | TRBV6-5 | . | . | TGTGCCAGCAGTTACATTTCCGGGAGTGAGGAGACCCAGTACTTC | CASSYISGSEETQYF
TRBJ2-7 | TRBV6-6 | TRBD1 | . | TGTGCCAGCAGTTACACCCGGGACAGGGAGAAGGACGAGCAGTACTTC | CASSYTRDREKDEQYF
TRBJ2-1 | TRBV7-3 | TRBD2 | . | TGTGCCAGCAAACTTCGAACTGTAGCGGGGATCTACAATGAGCAGTTCTTC | CASKLRTVAGIYNEQFF
TRBJ2-1 | TRBV19 | . | . | TGTGCCAGTAGTACCCCTTTGGGGACCTACAATGAGCAGTTCTTC | CASSTPLGTYNEQFF
TRBJ1-2 | TRBV6-6 | TRBD1 | . | TGTGCCAGCAGCAGGGGGTTAGAAGGTTGGGAGGATGGCTACACCTTC | CASSRGLEGWEDGYTF
TRBJ1-1 | TRBV29-1 | TRBD1 | . | TGCAGCGTTCGGGACAGCTATGAAGCTTTCTTT | CSVRDSYEAFF
TRBJ2-7 | TRBV2 | TRBD1 | once | TGTGCCAGCAGCTGGGGGCCGACAGGGGCGGGGACCTACGAGCAGTACTTC | CASSWGPTGAGTYEQYF
TRBJ2-1 | TRBV7-9 | . | once | TGTGCCAGCAGCTCCCCCCTTAGCGTCTACAATGAGCAGTTCTTC | CASSSPLSVYNEQFF
TRBJ2-3 | TRBV7-9 | . | . | TGTGCCAGCAGCTTAAGGTTCTCCACAGATACGCAGTATTTT | CASSLRFSTDTQYF
TRBJ1-3 | TRBV7-9 | . | . | TGTGCCAGCAGCTTAGCAGGCGCAAGTAGAATAATTGGAAACACCATATATTTT | CASSLAGASRIIGNTIYF
TRBJ1-5 | TRBV27 | . | once | TGTGCCAGCAGTTTAAGGCAGGGTGGTTGGCAGCCCCAGCATTTT | CASSLRQGGWQPQHF
TRBJ2-7 | TRBV11-2 | . | . | TGTGCCAGCAGCTTTGGAAGCGGCTCCTACGAGCAGTACTTC | CASSFGSGSYEQYF
TRBJ2-7 | TRBV29-1 | TRBD1 | once | TGCAGCGCCCGGGACAGGGGTGGCGAGCAGTACTTC | CSARDRGGEQYF
TRBJ2-5 | TRBV5-4 | TRBD1 | . | TGTGCCAGCAGCTACCCCGGACAGGGGGCGTCGGAGACCCAGTACTTC | CASSYPGQGASETQYF
TRBJ1-5 | TRBV2 | . | . | TGTGCCAGCAGTCACTTTCCCGGGACCACTACCGATCAGCCCCAGCATTTT | CASSHFPGTTTDQPQHF
TRBJ2-7 | TRBV15 | TRBD2 | . | TGTGCCACCAGCAGAGGGCCGGATGGCGGGAGTGATCCCTACGAGCAGTACTTC | CATSRGPDGGSDPYEQYF
TRBJ2-1 | TRBV7-6 | TRBD1 | . | TGTGCCAGCAGTCACAGGGGGGAGTTGGAGCGCGAGCAGTTCTTC | CASSHRGELEREQFF
TRBJ2-1 | TRBV15 | . | . | TGTGCCACCAGCACCCGACTACCCTACAATGAGCAGTTCTTC | CATSTRLPYNEQFF
TRBJ2-2 | TRBV5-1 | . | . | TGCGCCAGCAGCTTTCGCGGGGCCGGGGAGCTGTTTTTT | CASSFRGAGELFF
TRBJ1-1 | TRBV27 | . | . | TGTGCCAGCAGTTTAACTTCCAGAATGAACACTGAAGCTTTCTTT | CASSLTSRMNTEAFF
TRBJ2-1 | TRBV9 | . | . | TGTGCCAGCAGCGAGGGCGGGGACTCCTACAATGAGCAGTTCTTC | CASSEGGDSYNEQFF
TRBJ2-1 | TRBV27 | . | . | TGTGCCAGCAGTTTATCGGGCCTTCACAATGAGCAGTTCTTC | CASSLSGLHNEQFF
TRBJ2-3 | TRBV7-8 | . | . | TGTGCCAGCAGCTTCCGTATAGGGGACTTTGACGCAGATACGCAGTATTTT | CASSFRIGDFDADTQYF
TRBJ2-2 | TRBV12-5 | TRBD2 | . | TGTGCTAGTGGACGCACCAGGGGACTAGCGGGGCCCCGTACCGGGGAGCTGTTTTTT | CASGRTRGLAGPRTGELFF
TRBJ2-1 | TRBV28 | TRBD2 | . | TGTGCCAGCAGTACTCTGACTAGCGCGAATGAGCAGTTCTTC | CASSTLTSANEQFF
TRBJ2-3 | TRBV28 | . | once | TGTGCCAGCAGTTTAGATTTGGTGCCCACAGATACGCAGTATTTT | CASSLDLVPTDTQYF
TRBJ1-5 | TRBV30 | . | . | TGTGCCTGGTCAGACAGGAACCTCGACTATAGCAATCAGCCCCAGCATTTT | CAWSDRNLDYSNQPQHF
TRBJ2-2 | TRBV7-8 | . | once | TGTGCCAGCAGCCTACCCAGGCTACCGAACACCGGGGAGCTGTTTTTT | CASSLPRLPNTGELFF
TRBJ1-1 | TRBV7-9 | . | once | TGTGCCAGCGGGGGCACTGAAGCTTTCTTT | CASGGTEAFF
TRBJ1-4 | TRBV5-8 | TRBD1 | once | TGTGCCAGCAGCCTCGGGACAGAACCTTATCGGAATGAAAAACTGTTTTTT | CASSLGTEPYRNEKLFF
TRBJ2-1 | TRBV25-1 | TRBD1 | . | TGTGCCAGCAGTGAGACAGGGTACAATGAGCAGTTCTTC | CASSETGYNEQFF
TRBJ2-1 | TRBV28 | TRBD2 | once | TGTGCCAGCAGTTTCCCCTCTGCTAGCGGGAATGGGGTTGAGCAGTTCTTC | CASSFPSASGNGVEQFF
TRBJ2-5 | TRBV5-5 | TRBD1 | . | TGTGCCAGCAGCTCGACAGGGGGGGTGCTAGAGACCCAGTACTTC | CASSSTGGVLETQYF
TRBJ2-7 | TRBV7-8 | . | . | TGTGCCAGCAGCGAGGACTGGGGCGAGCAGTACTTC | CASSEDWGEQYF
TRBJ2-5 | TRBV7-6 | . | . | . | CASSFWEWETQYF
TRBJ2-1 | TRBV7-3 | TRBD2 | . | TGTGCCAGCAGCTTAATGTCTAGCGGTCCCTACAATGAGCAGTTCTTC | CASSLMSSGPYNEQFF
TRBJ2-7 | TRBV5-6 | . | . | TGTGCCAGCAGTCCAGGGGGGCGGGAGTACCCCTACGAGCAGTACTTC | CASSPGGREYPYEQYF
TRBJ2-3 | TRBV7-3 | TRBD1 | . | TGTGCCAGCAGCTTGTGGACAGGGACTAGCACAGATACGCAGTATTTT | CASSLWTGTSTDTQYF
TRBJ2-7 | TRBV7-9 | . | . | TGTGCCAGCAGTCCATTAAAGGGGGTCTACGAGCAGTACTTC | CASSPLKGVYEQYF
TRBJ1-2 | TRBV7-8 | . | . | TGTGCCAGCAGCTTAGCCGACTCGGGGTCCGGCTACACCTTC | CASSLADSGSGYTF
TRBJ1-1 | TRBV6-1 | . | . | TGTGCCAGCAGTGAGAGGTCCATTGGGAGACAGAGTTACACTGAAGCTTTCTTT | CASSERSIGRQSYTEAFF
TRBJ2-3 | TRBV14 | . | . | TGTGCCAGCAGCCAAGAGGTGAGGACAGTACAAGATACGCAGTATTTT | CASSQEVRTVQDTQYF